Listed here are 30 T cell receptor beta chains from one sample, sequenced in a study of T cell repertoires in cytomegalovirus infection. MiXCR, applied by TCRdb to the reads, yields one record per CDR3 protein. The data show a few hundred thousand distinct CDR3 sequences, approximately 8.3% seen once. Sample: PBMCs. These receptors were collected from a human donor in good health (CMV status not recorded). Some clones in this sample may be carry-over from other donors' samples.

This clonotype was recorded many times. The rearrangement uses TRBV7-2 and TRBJ1-5, with a weak D call TRBD1 (6 bases). V was trimmed by 4 bases and J by 7 bases, leaving 11 bases between them. The V gene's germline CDR1 is SGHTA and CDR2 FQGNSA. The CDR3 totals 13 residues. The CDR3 region has the DNA TGTGCCAGCAGCTCCCAGAGGGGGCAGCCCCAGCATTTT. This codes for CASSSQRGQPQHF. Using reference TRBV7-2 and TRBJ1-5 for the parts outside the CDR3, the full variable domain is GAGVSQSPSNKVTEKGKDVELRCDPISGHTALYWYRQSLGQGLEFLIYFQGNSAPDKSGLPSDRFSAERTGGSVSTLTIQRTQQEDSAVYLCASSSQRGQPQHFGDGTRLSIL.

This clonotype was recorded at least ten times. V gene TRBV6-1 combines with J gene TRBJ2-2, with D uncertain. CDR1 MNHNS and CDR2 SASEGT come from the germline V gene. This CDR3 is built from 16 residues. The V gene lost 6 bases and the J gene lost 8 bases, with 22 bases spanning the gap. CDR3 in DNA: TGTGCCAGCAGCACCTTAGGACGCCTCCAGGCAGGGGAGCTGTTTTTT. The encoded protein is CASSTLGRLQAGELFF.

The rearrangement links TRBV7-3 to TRBJ1-1; D gene uncertain. Germline V gene data show CDR1 as SGHTA and CDR2 as FQGTGA. The CDR3 sequence is 15 residues long. V was trimmed by 1 base and J by 1 base, leaving 10 bases between them. Here the CDR3 DNA reads TGTGCCAGCAGCTTAAGTCCCGTCAGGAACACTGAAGCTTTCTTT. This encodes CASSLSPVRNTEAFF.

This clonotype has only a few counts. The chain uses TRBV6-2 or TRBV6-3 and TRBJ2-7, with D perhaps matching TRBD2 (5 bases). This CDR3 spans 13 amino acids. Germline values: CDR1 MNHEY, CDR2 SVGEGT. Trimming stripped 2 bases from V and 2 bases from J, with 7 bases between. CDR3 bases: TGTGCCAGCAGTTACAAGGGAGCCTACGAGCAGTACTTC. Protein product: CASSYKGAYEQYF.

The V gene is TRBV2, the J gene TRBJ1-2; D ambiguous. This CDR3 region has 15 residues. V was shortened by 7 bases and J by 4 bases, with 19 bases between the two germline ends. Germline-derived CDR1 and CDR2 are SNHLY and FYNNEI. Written as DNA, the CDR3 is TGTGCCAGCATATCGGAGGAGGGAGGACTCTATGGCTACACCTTC. This sequence encodes CASISEEGGLYGYTF.

The chain recombines TRBV19 with TRBJ2-1; maybe TRBD1 (6 bases). This CDR3 region has 15 residues. V lost 3 bases, J lost 6 bases, and 15 bases lay in between. Germline CDR1 and CDR2: LNHDA and SQIVND (reference sequence). CDR3 DNA: TGTGCCAGTAGTATCCCCGCAGGGGCTCTCAATGAGCAGTTCTTC. It is translated as CASSIPAGALNEQFF.

The chain recombines TRBV5-5 with TRBJ2-7, with a possible D match to TRBD1 (5 bases). Germline loops: CDR1 SGHKS, CDR2 YYEKEE (reference sequence). The V and J ends lost 0 bases and 4 bases respectively, with 11 bases between them. This CDR3 has 14 residues. The CDR3 loop is CASSLGWGLYEQYF. The CDR3 nucleotides read TGTGCCAGCAGCTTGGGCTGGGGCCTGTACGAGCAGTACTTC.

This clonotype occurred a few times. This sequence joins TRBV11-2 and TRBJ1-6, with D possibly matching TRBD1 (5 bases). Germline V gene data show CDR1 as SGHAT and CDR2 as FQNNGV. There are 17 residues in the CDR3. The V end was cut by 0 bases, the J end by 5 bases, with 14 bases between. The CDR3 protein is CASSLDWQGYHNSPLHF. As DNA, the CDR3 is TGTGCCAGCAGCTTAGATTGGCAGGGCTATCATAATTCACCCCTCCACTTT.

This clonotype appeared many times. This chain links TRBV7-9 with TRBJ2-5, with D possibly matching TRBD2 (6 bases). CDR3 length equals 14 residues. Germline V CDR1 and CDR2: SEHNR, FQNEAQ (reference sequence). Trimming removed 4 bases from V and 5 bases from J, with 14 bases in between. CDR3 nucleotide sequence: TGTGCCAGCAGCTCGGGACTGCCCCTGGAGACCCAGTACTTC. Translating gives CASSSGLPLETQYF. Complete variable domain (other parts from reference TRBV7-9 and TRBJ2-5): DTGVSQNPRHKITKRGQNVTFRCDPISEHNRLYWYRQTLGQGPEFLTYFQNEAQLEKSRLLSDRFSAERPKGSFSTLEIQRTEQGDSAMYLCASSSGLPLETQYFGPGTRLLVL.

This chain links TRBV12-3 or TRBV12-4 with TRBJ1-2; a possible D gene is TRBD1 (6 bases). The CDR3 is 15 amino acids. Trimming took off 2 bases at V and 2 bases at J, with 12 bases between the two ends. CDR3 amino acids: CASSLTDRPNYGYTF. CDR3 DNA: TGTGCCAGCAGTTTAACGGACAGACCCAACTATGGCTACACCTTC.

This clonotype occurred a few times. The chain is built from TRBV11-3 and TRBJ2-2; the D gene could be TRBD1 or TRBD2 (6 bases each). The CDR3 has 16 residues. CDR1 and CDR2 (germline): SGHNT, YENEEA. Deletions cut 6 bases from V and 0 bases from J, with 14 bases between. As DNA, the CDR3 is TGTGCCAGCAGTCCCGGGGGCATGTCGAACACCGGGGAGCTGTTTTTT. Its translation: CASSPGGMSNTGELFF.

This clonotype was counted at least ten times. The chain is built from TRBV7-6 and TRBJ1-5; D is unclear. Germline V gives CDR1 SGHVS, CDR2 FNYEAQ. The V end was cut by 5 bases, the J end by 8 bases, with 13 bases between. This CDR3 is 13 amino acids long. This CDR3 reads CASSRWATEPQHF. The CDR3 nucleotides are TGTGCCAGCAGCCGATGGGCCACGGAGCCCCAGCATTTT.

This clonotype was counted between two and nine times. The rearrangement links TRBV29-1 to TRBJ1-4; D call uncertain. Germline V gene data show CDR1 as SQVTM and CDR2 as ANQGSEA. The CDR3 extends over 12 amino acids. V lost 6 bases, J lost 5 bases, and 10 bases lay in between. The CDR3 here is CSVKRANEKLFF. In DNA, the CDR3 is TGCAGCGTAAAACGTGCCAATGAAAAACTGTTTTTT.

This clonotype was seen at least ten times. V usage is TRBV6-2 or TRBV6-3 and J usage is TRBJ1-1; TRBD1 might be the D (5 bases). There are 13 residues in the CDR3. Germline CDR1 MNHEY, CDR2 SVGEGT. V was shortened by 2 bases and J by 1 base, with 5 bases between the two germline ends. CDR3 residues: CASSYTGNTEAFF. The CDR3, as DNA: TGTGCCAGCAGTTACACAGGGAACACTGAAGCTTTCTTT.

This clonotype occurred many times. V usage is TRBV6-1 and J usage is TRBJ2-1; tentatively, D is TRBD1 or TRBD2 (6 bases each). Trimming took 6 bases from V and 5 from J, leaving 14 bases between them. This CDR3 has 14 amino acids. The germline CDR1 and CDR2 sequences are MNHNS and SASEGT. CDR3: CASRSWGANNEQFF. CDR3 DNA sequence: TGTGCCAGCAGATCCTGGGGGGCAAACAATGAGCAGTTCTTC.

This clonotype has at least ten counts. The V gene is TRBV4-1, the J gene TRBJ1-6; D remains unclear. CDR3 length equals 13 residues. Germline CDR1 and CDR2: MGHRA and YSYEKL. The V and J ends lost 1 base and 2 bases respectively, with 0 bases between them. In DNA, the CDR3 is TGCGCCAGCAGCCAAGCCTATAATTCACCCCTCCACTTT. It translates to CASSQAYNSPLHF.

This clonotype was counted ten times or more. The rearrangement uses TRBV20-1 and TRBJ2-1; TRBD2 aligns across 7 bases. The V gene's germline CDR1 is DFQATT and CDR2 SNEGSKA (reference sequence). There are 15 residues in the CDR3. V gave up 0 bases and J gave up 9 bases; unmatched junction bases: 11. The CDR3 DNA reads TGCAGTGCTAGAGATGGCCGCGGGGAGGGACGTGAGCAGTTCTTC. It yields the protein CSARDGRGEGREQFF.

In this sample, this clonotype turned up a few times. The rearrangement uses TRBV20-1 and TRBJ2-5; 13 bases align to TRBD2. Germline V gene lookup returns CDR1 DFQATT and CDR2 SNEGSKA (reference sequence). Losses at the gene ends were 4 bases for V and 6 bases for J; bases not matched to a gene: 5. The CDR3 covers 14 residues. CDR3 coding DNA: TGCAGTGCTACTCGGACTAGCGGGAGAAAGACCCAGTACTTC. Its translation: CSATRTSGRKTQYF.

This clonotype turned up a few times. The chain is built from TRBV25-1 and TRBJ1-2, with 11 nucleotides matching TRBD1. CDR1 MGHDK and CDR2 SYGVNS come from the germline V gene. The junction had 10 bases not matched to a gene; V was cut back by 8 bases and J by 8 bases. The CDR3 has 14 residues. CDR3 protein: CASGRTGGASGYTF. The CDR3, as DNA: TGTGCCAGCGGCAGGACAGGGGGCGCTTCCGGCTACACCTTC.

The V gene is TRBV7-2, the J gene TRBJ2-2, with 9 bases aligning to TRBD2. CDR1 is SGHTA, CDR2 FQGNSA, per germline. V trimming: 1 base; J trimming: 0 bases; junction bases outside the gene matches: 3. CDR3 length: 17 amino acids. In DNA, the CDR3 is TGTGCCAGCAGCTTAGTTGCTAGCGGGACGAACACCGGGGAGCTGTTTTTT. It yields the protein CASSLVASGTNTGELFF.

The table lists this clonotype with a few counts. J is TRBJ1-4 and V is TRBV2; tentative D call: TRBD1 (5 bases). This CDR3 contains 14 residues. Germline CDR1 SNHLY, CDR2 FYNNEI. Trimming took 4 bases from V and 7 from J, leaving 13 bases between them. As DNA, the CDR3 is TGTGCCAGCAGTGTACAAGGGGTGGGTGAAAAACTGTTTTTT. It encodes CASSVQGVGEKLFF.

This clonotype showed up many times. The gene calls are TRBV28 and TRBJ2-2; no clear D. The CDR3 runs 12 residues. Trimming removed 2 bases at V and 6 bases at J, with 4 bases between. CDR1 is MDHEN, CDR2 SYDVKM, per germline. CDR3 loop: CASSLNPGELFF. The DNA for the CDR3 is TGTGCCAGCAGTTTAAACCCCGGGGAGCTGTTTTTT.

This clonotype was counted between two and nine times. The rearrangement joins TRBV4-3 to TRBJ1-5; TRBD1 might be the D (5 bases). Looked up from germline, CDR1 is LGHNA and CDR2 is YSLEER. The V end lost 2 bases, the J end lost 5 bases, and 13 bases lay between the germline ends. This CDR3 is 15 amino acids long. The CDR3 DNA reads TGCGCCAGCAGCCAATCGAGGGGTTCCGATCAGCCCCAGCATTTT. It encodes CASSQSRGSDQPQHF.

This clonotype showed up just once. The chain has TRBV10-3 and TRBJ2-7; TRBD1 aligns across 8 bases. V lost 0 bases, J lost 6 bases, and 4 bases stayed unmatched. Germline V gene sequence: CDR1 ENHRY, CDR2 SYGVKD. The CDR3 loop spans 14 amino acids. The CDR3 spells CAISESVDRVEQYF. CDR3 coding DNA: TGTGCCATCAGTGAGTCCGTGGACAGGGTCGAGCAGTACTTC.

The chain combines TRBV7-9 with TRBJ1-2; 12 bases fit TRBD1. V lost 5 bases to trimming and J lost 6 bases; unmatched junction nucleotides: 7. The CDR3 spans 15 residues. Germline V gene data show CDR1 as SEHNR and CDR2 as FQNEAQ (reference sequence). Here the CDR3 reads CASSLGTGGVDGYTF. The CDR3 region has the DNA TGTGCCAGCAGCCTCGGGACAGGGGGCGTCGATGGCTACACCTTC. Full variable domain (remainder filled in from reference TRBV7-9 and TRBJ1-2): DTGVSQNPRHKITKRGQNVTFRCDPISEHNRLYWYRQTLGQGPEFLTYFQNEAQLEKSRLLSDRFSAERPKGSFSTLEIQRTEQGDSAMYLCASSLGTGGVDGYTFGSGTRLTVV.

At least ten counts were recorded for this clonotype. CDR3 sequence: CASTLREGPSTDTQYF. CDR3 sequence (DNA): TGTGCCAGCACCCTTCGAGAGGGACCAAGCACAGATACGCAGTATTTT. The chain recombines TRBV5-4 with TRBJ2-3; D tentatively fits TRBD1 or TRBD2 (5 bases each). The germline V gene has CDR1 SGHNT and CDR2 YYREEE (reference sequence). This CDR3 spans 16 amino acids. Trimming took off 6 bases at V and 0 bases at J, with 17 bases between the two ends.

This clonotype showed up many times. The rearrangement joins TRBV7-2 to TRBJ1-6; a weak D match, TRBD1 (5 bases). The CDR3 totals 16 residues. Germline-derived CDR1 and CDR2 are SGHTA and FQGNSA. The germline V and J ends were trimmed by 2 bases and 8 bases, with 16 bases remaining between them. The CDR3 reads CASSLQGANVYSPLHF. The DNA of the CDR3 is TGTGCCAGCAGCTTACAAGGGGCCAATGTGTATTCACCCCTCCACTTT.

This clonotype was seen repeatedly, ten times or more. This rearrangement joins TRBV19 to TRBJ2-1; possibly TRBD2 for D (5 bases). CDR1 is LNHDA and CDR2 is SQIVND in the germline V gene (reference sequence). The CDR3 has 17 residues. With 4 bases removed from V and 2 bases from J, the gap between germline ends came to 18 bases. The CDR3, as DNA: TGTGCCAGTAGTAATATCCCCTCGCGGGCCGCCTACAATGAGCAGTTCTTC. Its translation is CASSNIPSRAAYNEQFF.

This clonotype showed up many times. The CDR3 loop reads CASSLEANMNTEAFF. CDR3 sequence (DNA): TGTGCCAGCAGCTTAGAAGCAAACATGAACACTGAAGCTTTCTTT. J is TRBJ1-1 and V is TRBV7-9; D is ambiguous. V gave up 1 base and J gave up 0 bases, with 9 bases separating them. Germline-derived CDR1 and CDR2 are SEHNR and FQNEAQ (reference sequence). The CDR3 is 15 amino acids. The complete variable domain, with remaining parts taken from reference TRBV7-9 and TRBJ1-1, reads DTGVSQNPRHKITKRGQNVTFRCDPISEHNRLYWYRQTLGQGPEFLTYFQNEAQLEKSRLLSDRFSAERPKGSFSTLEIQRTEQGDSAMYLCASSLEANMNTEAFFGQGTRLTVV.

This clonotype was seen at least ten times. The chain carries TRBV19 and TRBJ2-6; possibly TRBD2 for D (5 bases). CDR3 size: 19 residues. CDR1 and CDR2 (germline): LNHDA, SQIVND (reference sequence). Trimming removed 7 bases at V and 0 bases at J, with 22 bases between. The DNA of the CDR3 is TGTGCCAGTACCAATAGTCCCTGGCGGGCTTACTCTGGGGCCAACGTCCTGACTTTC. The encoded protein is CASTNSPWRAYSGANVLTF.